The clone carrying this T cell receptor beta chain qualifies as medium-sized. Antigen specificity is unknown. This specimen comes from a study of T cell repertoires in cytomegalovirus infection. General study findings and limits: HLA-C-restricted TCR beta clonotypes specific for CMV led the ex vivo response.

The CDR3 length is 15 residues. V lost 5 bases and J 0 bases, leaving 11 bases between the germline ends. Germline CDR1 is SGHTA and CDR2 is FQGNSA. In TCRdb, the reads were re-called with MiXCR into one record per CDR3 protein. The table has about 310,000 distinct CDR3 sequences, roughly 17% seen once. The J gene is TRBJ1-5, the V gene TRBV7-2; D ambiguous. Material: PBMCs. This TCR came from a human donor in good health (CMV status not recorded). Some clones in this sample may be carry-over from other donors' samples. In DNA, the CDR3 is TGTGCCAGCAGCCAGGCAGTGAATAGCAATCAGCCCCAGCATTTT. It is translated as CASSQAVNSNQPQHF.